This T cell receptor beta chain was sequenced for a study of technical replicates of blood from several donors. The CDR3 totals 14 residues. The V and J ends lost 5 bases and 0 bases respectively, with 10 bases between them. Germline V gene lookup returns CDR1 LNHDA and CDR2 SQIVND (reference sequence). Clones were read by immunoSEQ multiplex PCR, and TCRdb kept only the in-frame ones, dropping some. Among 60,000 or so clones listed, about 87% were seen once. The sequenced sample was PBMCs. The TCR was taken from a human donor in good health. Some clones in this sample may be carry-over from other donors' samples. The chain links TRBV19 to TRBJ1-1, with D unclear. CDR3 residues: CASSVRQMNTEAFF. CDR3 nucleotides: TGTGCCAGTAGTGTCAGGCAAATGAACACTGAAGCTTTCTTT.